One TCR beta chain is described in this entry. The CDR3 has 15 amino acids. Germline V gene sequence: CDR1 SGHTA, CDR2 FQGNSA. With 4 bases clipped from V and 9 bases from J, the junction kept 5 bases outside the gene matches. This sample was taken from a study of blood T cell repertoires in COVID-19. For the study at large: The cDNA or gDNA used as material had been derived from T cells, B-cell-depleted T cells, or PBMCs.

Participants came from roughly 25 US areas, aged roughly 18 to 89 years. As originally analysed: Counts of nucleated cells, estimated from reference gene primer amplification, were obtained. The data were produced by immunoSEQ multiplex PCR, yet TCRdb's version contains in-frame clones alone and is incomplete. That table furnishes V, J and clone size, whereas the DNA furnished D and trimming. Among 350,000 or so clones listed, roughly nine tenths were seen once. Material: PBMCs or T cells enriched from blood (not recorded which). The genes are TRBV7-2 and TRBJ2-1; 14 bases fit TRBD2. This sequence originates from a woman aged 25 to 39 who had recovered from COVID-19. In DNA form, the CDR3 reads TGTGCCAGCAGCTCCCTGACTAGCGGGAGGGGTGAGCAGTTCTTC. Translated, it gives CASSSLTSGRGEQFF.